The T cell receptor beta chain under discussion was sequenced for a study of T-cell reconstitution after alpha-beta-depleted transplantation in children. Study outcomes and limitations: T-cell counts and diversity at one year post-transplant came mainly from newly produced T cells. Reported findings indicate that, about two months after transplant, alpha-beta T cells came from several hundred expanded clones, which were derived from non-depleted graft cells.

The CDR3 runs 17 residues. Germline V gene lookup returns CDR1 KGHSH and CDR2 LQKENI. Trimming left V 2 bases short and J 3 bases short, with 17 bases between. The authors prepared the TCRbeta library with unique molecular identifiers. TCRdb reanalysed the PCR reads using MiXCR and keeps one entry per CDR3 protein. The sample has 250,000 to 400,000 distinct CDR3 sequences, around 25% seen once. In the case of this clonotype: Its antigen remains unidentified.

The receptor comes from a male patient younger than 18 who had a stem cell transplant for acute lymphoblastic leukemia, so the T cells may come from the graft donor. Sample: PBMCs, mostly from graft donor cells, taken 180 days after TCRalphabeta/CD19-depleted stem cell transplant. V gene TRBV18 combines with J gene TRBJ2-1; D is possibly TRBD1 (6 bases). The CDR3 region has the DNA TGTGCCAGCTCACCAGCGACAGGAGCTTGGTTCTACAATGAGCAGTTCTTC. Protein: CASSPATGAWFYNEQFF. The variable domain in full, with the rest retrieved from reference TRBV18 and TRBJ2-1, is NAGVMQNPRHLVRRRGQEARLRCSPMKGHSHVYWYRQLPEEGLKFMVYLQKENIIDESGMPKERFSAEFPKEGPSILRIQQVVRGDSAAYFCASSPATGAWFYNEQFFGPGTRLTVL.